The 30 T cell receptor beta chains below come from one sample, sequenced in a study of response to subunit inactivated influenza vaccine. Using its own MiXCR run on the RT-PCR reads, TCRdb lists one record per CDR3 protein. The sample records about 700,000 distinct CDR3 sequences, over 11% being singletons. This sample comprised PBMCs from blood, obtained roughly 2 weeks before vaccination. These receptors were taken from a man aged 50-60 years who received an inactivated influenza vaccine.

The sample holds many counts of this clonotype. This rearrangement joins TRBV10-3 to TRBJ2-1, with 10 bases lining up with TRBD2. The CDR3 has 20 residues. Germline V gene data show CDR1 as ENHRY and CDR2 as SYGVKD. The ends lost 5 bases at V and 6 bases at J; junction bases unmatched: 22. CDR3 sequence: CAISSSILAGSLHAPNEQFF. For the CDR3, the DNA is TGTGCCATCAGTTCCTCCATACTAGCGGGGAGCCTGCATGCCCCCAATGAGCAGTTCTTC.

The chain recombines TRBV7-9 with TRBJ1-5; D is unclear. The CDR3 has 15 residues. V dropped 2 bases and J dropped 1 base, with 9 bases sitting between them. Germline assignment: CDR1 SEHNR and CDR2 FQNEAQ (reference sequence). This CDR3 is CASSLQGSSNQPQHF. DNA for the CDR3: TGTGCCAGCAGCTTACAAGGGAGCAGCAATCAGCCCCAGCATTTT.

This rearrangement joins TRBV5-1 to TRBJ1-2; 12 nucleotides line up with TRBD1. Losses at the gene ends were 3 bases for V and 2 bases for J; bases not matched to a gene: 8. The CDR3 loop spans 17 amino acids. Germline assignment: CDR1 SGHRS and CDR2 YFSETQ. The CDR3 nucleotides read TGCGCCAGCAGCTGGGGACAGGGGGCCTGGGGGAACTATGGCTACACCTTC. Translating gives CASSWGQGAWGNYGYTF.

This clonotype was counted ten times or more. The V call is TRBV10-3, the J call TRBJ2-1; unclear D gene. Germline V gene lookup returns CDR1 ENHRY and CDR2 SYGVKD. Trimming removed 4 bases from V and 2 bases from J, with 9 bases in between. The CDR3 runs to 14 residues. CDR3 sequence: CAISVDPTYNEQFF. The CDR3 region has the DNA TGTGCCATCAGTGTGGACCCGACCTACAATGAGCAGTTCTTC.

The table lists this clonotype with many counts. The chain couples TRBV9 to TRBJ2-3; the D gene is possibly TRBD1 (8 bases). The germline CDR1 and CDR2 sequences are SGDLS and YYNGEE. The CDR3 is 13 amino acids. Trimming left V 3 bases short and J 8 bases short, with 13 bases between. The CDR3 protein is CASSEHRGGTQYF. For the CDR3, the DNA is TGTGCCAGCAGCGAACACAGGGGGGGTACGCAGTATTTT.

J is TRBJ2-1 and V is TRBV11-2; 10 bases match TRBD1. In germline, CDR1 is SGHAT, CDR2 FQNNGV. V shed 4 bases, J shed 3 bases, and the junction held 12 bases outside the gene matches. The CDR3 totals 18 residues. The chain's CDR3 is CASSSFPPRTGGYNEQFF. CDR3 coding DNA: TGTGCCAGCAGCTCCTTCCCCCCGAGGACAGGGGGCTACAATGAGCAGTTCTTC.

The V call is TRBV5-1, the J call TRBJ2-7; TRBD2 agrees at 8 bases. V was pared by 1 base and J by 2 bases, with 5 bases of the junction left unmatched. CDR3 size: 15 residues. The germline CDR1 and CDR2 sequences are SGHRS and YFSETQ. The chain's CDR3 is CASSLSGGIPYEQYF. The CDR3 DNA follows: TGCGCCAGCAGCTTGTCGGGAGGGATCCCCTACGAGCAGTACTTC.

This clonotype was seen ten or more times. The V and J genes are TRBV29-1 and TRBJ2-2, with D possibly being TRBD1 (5 bases). Trimming shortened V by 4 bases and J by 2 bases, and 17 bases separated the two germline ends. This CDR3 region has 16 residues. CDR1 is SQVTM and CDR2 is ANQGSEA in the germline V gene. Written as DNA, the CDR3 is TGCAGCGTTGGGGGCCCTGGCGGTTCTAACACCGGGGAGCTGTTTTTT. As protein: CSVGGPGGSNTGELFF.

This clonotype was recorded a few times. A much larger clone lies one base from this, so it may be a read error. This chain joins TRBV5-6 and TRBJ2-3, with 11 bases lining up with TRBD2. Germline V gene lookup returns CDR1 SGHDT and CDR2 YYEEEE. V lost 3 bases, J lost 1 base, and 1 base stayed unmatched. The CDR3 runs 15 residues. The CDR3 nucleotides read TGTGCCAGCAGCTGGGGACTAGCGGGCACAGATACGCAGTATTTT. It is translated as CASSWGLAGTDTQYF.

This sequence joins TRBV12-3 or TRBV12-4 and TRBJ2-3; possibly TRBD2 for D (5 bases). Trimming took off 6 bases at V and 8 bases at J, with 12 bases between the two ends. The CDR3 has 12 residues. In DNA form, the CDR3 reads TGTGCCAGCAGCCCTCCGGGAAGTACGCAGTATTTT. Amino acid sequence: CASSPPGSTQYF.

This clonotype was recorded at least ten times. V gene TRBV6-5 combines with J gene TRBJ2-2; D perhaps matches TRBD1 (6 bases). The CDR3 totals 14 residues. Germline V gives CDR1 MNHEY, CDR2 SVGAGI. V lost 0 bases and J 6 bases, leaving 8 bases between the germline ends. The CDR3 DNA follows: TGTGCCAGCAGTTACTCGACAGGTGCCGGGGAGCTGTTTTTT. The encoded protein is CASSYSTGAGELFF.

This clonotype was detected a few times. The V and J genes are TRBV7-2 and TRBJ1-3; TRBD1 aligns across 7 bases. The CDR3 is 12 residues long. V lost 3 bases and J lost 14; bases outside the gene matches: 7. The V gene's germline CDR1 is SGHTA and CDR2 FQGNSA. The CDR3 region is CASSLDDRVLYF. CDR3 bases: TGTGCCAGCAGCTTGGACGACAGGGTACTATATTTT.

The chain joins TRBV9 to TRBJ1-6; 7 bases are shared with TRBD1. This CDR3 is 17 amino acids long. In germline, CDR1 is SGDLS, CDR2 YYNGEE. J lost 8 bases, V lost 3 bases, and 14 bases had no gene match. CDR3 protein: CASSGRSLTGTDSPLHF. CDR3 coding DNA: TGTGCCAGCAGCGGCCGGTCCCTGACAGGGACGGATTCACCCCTCCACTTT.

The chain joins TRBV10-3 to TRBJ2-7; no definite D call. This CDR3 has 14 amino acids. CDR1 is ENHRY, CDR2 SYGVKD, per germline. V was cut by 0 bases and J by 3 bases, with 9 bases left in between. Here the CDR3 reads CAISESWGRYEQYF. CDR3 nucleotides: TGTGCCATCAGTGAGTCCTGGGGTCGCTACGAGCAGTACTTC.

V gene TRBV29-1 combines with J gene TRBJ2-7; 10 nucleotides align to TRBD2. CDR3 length: 15 amino acids. J was trimmed by 2 bases and V by 6 bases; bases with no gene match: 10. Germline assignment: CDR1 SQVTM and CDR2 ANQGSEA. Here the CDR3 reads CSVAGTSDAAYEQYF. In DNA form, the CDR3 reads TGCAGCGTAGCCGGGACTAGCGATGCCGCCTACGAGCAGTACTTC.

Worth noting for this clonotype: One base away lies a much larger clone, so this may be a sequencing read error. Written as DNA, the CDR3 is TGTGCCACCTGCAGAGACCAACTCGACGAAAAACTGTTTTTT. It translates to CATCRDQLDEKLFF. The chain recombines TRBV15 with TRBJ1-4; D is uncertain. Per germline, CDR1 LNHNV and CDR2 YYDKDF (reference sequence). The CDR3 is made up of 14 amino acids.

This clonotype showed up just a few times. The chain employs TRBV2 and TRBJ2-5; TRBD1 matches at 8 bases. V lost 6 bases and J lost 2; bases outside the gene matches: 8. The CDR3 has 15 amino acids. Germline V lookup: CDR1 SNHLY, CDR2 FYNNEI. The CDR3 DNA reads as TGTGCCAGCAGGAACTTCGGGGACAGGCAAGAGACCCAGTACTTC. This codes for CASRNFGDRQETQYF.

This clonotype was seen many times. V gene TRBV4-3 combines with J gene TRBJ2-5; either TRBD1 or TRBD2 may fit D (6 bases each). V lost 0 bases and J lost 4, with 9 bases in between. The CDR3 totals 14 residues. CDR1 and CDR2 from the germline V gene are LGHNA and YSLEER. The CDR3 region is CASSQDGGRETQYF. The CDR3 coding sequence is TGCGCCAGCAGCCAAGATGGGGGGCGAGAGACCCAGTACTTC.

This clonotype showed up many times. V gene TRBV6-5 combines with J gene TRBJ2-7; D remains ambiguous. This CDR3 has 16 residues. Per the germline V gene, CDR1 is MNHEY and CDR2 is SVGAGI. V was trimmed by 0 bases and J by 0 bases, leaving 12 bases between them. The CDR3 is CASSYSLDFSSYEQYF. CDR3 nucleotides: TGTGCCAGCAGTTACTCGTTAGATTTCAGCTCCTACGAGCAGTACTTC.

This chain uses TRBV4-2 with TRBJ2-7; D not certain. Trimming removed 0 bases at V and 0 bases at J, with 12 bases between. The CDR3 extends over 16 amino acids. Germline-derived CDR1 and CDR2 are LGHNA and YNFKEQ. The CDR3 spells CASSQDRPVSSYEQYF. The CDR3 DNA is TGTGCCAGCAGCCAAGATAGACCCGTGAGCTCCTACGAGCAGTACTTC.

In its sample, this clonotype was seen a few times. The chain is built from TRBV18 and TRBJ2-2; maybe TRBD1 (6 bases). This CDR3 is 13 amino acids long. The V gene lost 6 bases and the J gene lost 5 bases, with 10 bases spanning the gap. Per germline, CDR1 KGHSH and CDR2 LQKENI. CDR3 coding DNA: TGTGCCAGCTCGGACAGTGAAACCGGGGAGCTGTTTTTT. It translates to CASSDSETGELFF.

This clonotype was detected only a few times. The V call is TRBV12-3 or TRBV12-4, the J call TRBJ2-2, with TRBD2 matching over 9 bases. Trimming took 0 bases from V and 6 from J; bases not matched to a gene: 8. CDR3 size: 17 residues. In DNA form, the CDR3 reads TGTGCCAGCAGTTTAGCGCGAGGCGGGGGGGCCCCCGGGGAGCTGTTTTTT. It yields the protein CASSLARGGGAPGELFF.

The gene calls are TRBV4-1 and TRBJ2-3; D is possibly TRBD1 (5 bases). The CDR3 spans 17 residues. V lost 4 bases to trimming and J lost 2 bases, with 19 bases between them. The germline V gene has CDR1 MGHRA and CDR2 YSYEKL. CDR3 region: CASSRGVFIGVTDTQYF. CDR3 DNA: TGCGCCAGCAGCCGAGGAGTTTTTATAGGGGTCACAGATACGCAGTATTTT.

In its sample, this clonotype was seen a few times. The CDR3 loop reads CASSPLETWDLAYEQYF. The CDR3 DNA sequence: TGTGCCAGCAGCCCCCTAGAGACCTGGGACCTGGCCTACGAGCAGTACTTC. The rearrangement joins TRBV7-8 to TRBJ2-7; D is tentatively TRBD1 or TRBD2 (5 bases each). Deletions cut 5 bases from V and 2 bases from J, with 22 bases between. The CDR3 is 17 amino acids. The germline V gene has CDR1 SGHVS and CDR2 FQNEAQ.

The chain links TRBV7-9 to TRBJ1-2; 11 nucleotides line up with TRBD1. V gave up 4 bases and J gave up 6 bases; unmatched junction bases: 10. The CDR3 loop spans 16 amino acids. Germline V CDR1 and CDR2: SEHNR, FQNEAQ (reference sequence). Here the CDR3 reads CASSSGTGGMFDGYTF. CDR3 DNA: TGTGCCAGCAGCTCCGGGACAGGGGGTATGTTCGATGGCTACACCTTC.

This clonotype showed up just a few times. This chain uses TRBV4-3 with TRBJ2-7; 10 bases agree with TRBD2. Germline V CDR1 and CDR2: LGHNA, YSLEER. The ends lost 2 bases at V and 6 bases at J; junction bases unmatched: 13. The CDR3 is 17 residues long. CDR3 in amino acids: CASSQLGSGRASSEQYF. The CDR3 DNA sequence: TGCGCCAGCAGCCAACTGGGAAGCGGGAGGGCCTCGTCCGAGCAGTACTTC.

The V gene is TRBV28, the J gene TRBJ1-1, with TRBD1 matching 11 bases. Germline V gene lookup returns CDR1 MDHEN and CDR2 SYDVKM. Trimming took 8 bases from V and 5 from J; bases not matched to a gene: 13. CDR3 length equals 16 residues. This CDR3 reads CASCLLPGQGETEAFF. The CDR3 DNA reads as TGTGCCAGCTGTCTTTTACCGGGACAGGGGGAAACTGAAGCTTTCTTT.

This clonotype showed up just a few times. V and J are TRBV20-1 and TRBJ2-7; D is perhaps TRBD2 (7 bases). CDR3 length: 14 residues. Germline V CDR1 and CDR2: DFQATT, SNEGSKA (reference sequence). Deletions cut 5 bases from V and 2 bases from J, with 16 bases between. The CDR3 protein is CSAGGGSGAYEQYF. The DNA of the CDR3 is TGCAGTGCTGGGGGGGGCAGCGGCGCCTACGAGCAGTACTTC.

The chain is built from TRBV5-4 and TRBJ2-2; tentatively, D is TRBD1 (6 bases). This CDR3 spans 16 amino acids. Trimming removed 3 bases from V and 5 bases from J, with 17 bases in between. Germline CDR1 reads SGHNT; CDR2 reads YYREEE (reference sequence). The CDR3 is CASSYGTSIVTGELFF. The CDR3 nucleotides read TGTGCCAGCAGCTACGGGACAAGCATTGTGACCGGGGAGCTGTTTTTT.

The genes are TRBV20-1 and TRBJ2-7, with 8 bases identical to TRBD2. Unmatched junction bases numbered 10, after V lost 3 bases and J lost 6 bases. The CDR3 is 14 amino acids. Germline-derived CDR1 and CDR2 are DFQATT and SNEGSKA (reference sequence). The CDR3 DNA reads as TGCAGTGCTAGTAGTCCGGGACTAGTCTTCGAGCAGTACTTC. Protein: CSASSPGLVFEQYF.